This T cell receptor beta chain was profiled in a study of blood T cell repertoires in COVID-19. Profiled with immunoSEQ multiplex PCR; TCRdb holds only in-frame clones, not every one. The sample carries about 120,000 clones, over 75% recorded once. The CDR3 loop spans 14 amino acids. V gave up 4 bases and J gave up 7 bases; unmatched junction bases: 7. The V gene's germline CDR1 is MNHEY and CDR2 SVGEGT. Sequenced material: peripheral blood. The TCR comes from a man aged 80 or over with acute or convalescent COVID-19. The chain links TRBV6-2 or TRBV6-3 to TRBJ1-5; 7 bases are a match to TRBD1. CDR3 DNA: TGTGCCAGCAGTTTGGGACAGTCTGGACAGCCCCAGCATTTT. Residues: CASSLGQSGQPQHF.